Listed below are T cell receptor beta chains from one sample, sequenced in a study of blood T cell repertoires in COVID-19. TCRdb keeps only in-frame clones here, not all; method: immunoSEQ multiplex PCR. The repertoire holds some 89,000 clones, with 76% as singletons. Source material: peripheral blood. The receptors shown here come from a man aged 70 or older with acute or convalescent COVID-19. The CDR3 runs from the conserved cysteine through the conserved F or W.

j_call | v_call | cdr3_aa
TRBJ1-1 | TRBV5-1 | CASSPQGLRTEAFF
TRBJ2-2 | TRBV9 | CASSNGLAGLPVGELFF
TRBJ2-4 | TRBV6-2/TRBV6-3 | CASSLGTGENIQYF
TRBJ1-4 | TRBV30 | CAWSISGGPNEKLFF
TRBJ1-1 | TRBV28 | CASHRLLTNTEAFF
TRBJ1-1 | TRBV10-1 | CASSETWTVPTEAFF
TRBJ1-1 | TRBV7-9 | CASSYEQNTEAFF
TRBJ2-5 | TRBV7-3 | CASSPGEREVETQYF
TRBJ1-4 | TRBV5-1 | CASRPGTGGEKLFF
TRBJ2-5 | TRBV18 | CASSADRAGKTQYF
TRBJ2-5 | TRBV27 | CATQLGLAGGEETQYF
TRBJ1-2 | TRBV6-5 | CASRGQTSYGYTF
TRBJ2-1 | TRBV5-1 | CASSPMTGSYNEQFF
TRBJ1-4 | TRBV28 | CASSYRRGEKLFF
TRBJ2-1 | TRBV5-4 | CASNPGLAGSSYNEQFF
TRBJ1-6 | TRBV5-1 | CASSFRDSGSPLHF
TRBJ2-1 | TRBV18 | CASSLGGSSEQFF
TRBJ1-4 | TRBV5-1 | CASSLGTFARGEKLFF
TRBJ2-1 | TRBV10-1 | CASSYYRDRGLYEQFF
TRBJ1-1 | TRBV7-9 | CASSPATGVYTEAFF
TRBJ2-1 | TRBV5-1 | CASAEGGRGNEQFF
TRBJ1-1 | TRBV6-5 | CASILGLLTEAFF
TRBJ2-5 | TRBV27 | CASRRTGTETQYF
TRBJ1-2 | TRBV7-2 | CASSGGGTGGGNYGYTF
TRBJ1-1 | TRBV2 | CASSVYGGPEAFF
TRBJ2-5 | TRBV10-2 | CASSGIISKETQYF
TRBJ2-7 | TRBV2 | CASSASRYEQYF
TRBJ2-1 | TRBV27 | CASSSGLDTYNEQFF
TRBJ1-5 | TRBV6-5 | CASRGGVVGSQPQHF
TRBJ2-7 | TRBV3-1/TRBV3-2 | CASSQESGRTYEQYF
TRBJ2-4 | TRBV28 | CASSLRVAGSQNIQYF